The 26 T cell receptor beta chains below were found in one sample sequenced in a study of post-analysis software for immune sequencing data. No cognate antigen is known for these TCRs. General observations from the study: Among four or five TRBV segments more frequent in patients than controls were TRBV5-6, TRBV5-1 and TRBV20-1.

The TCR beta cDNA libraries carried unique molecular identifiers. TCRdb reprocessed the PCR reads via MiXCR and lists one record per CDR3 protein. The table includes some 700,000 distinct CDR3 sequences, over 45% detected once. The specimen was blood. All receptors derive from a girl aged 2 to 9 with multiple sclerosis.

This chain connects TRBV20-1 to TRBJ2-7; 9 bases are a match to TRBD2. TRBJ2-5 matches the DNA end more closely, so the J call is doubtful. Germline CDR1 DFQATT, CDR2 SNEGSKA (reference sequence). CDR3 length: 16 amino acids. Here the CDR3 reads CSASPRGGGGVETQYF. The CDR3 DNA reads as TGCAGTGCTAGCCCCCGGGGCGGCGGGGGGGTCGAGACCCAGTACTTC.

V is TRBV29-1 and J is TRBJ2-3; D remains ambiguous. The ends were cut back, 4 bases at V and 5 bases at J, with 13 bases in the middle. The germline V gene has CDR1 SQVTM and CDR2 ANQGSEA. The CDR3 extends over 13 amino acids. The CDR3 nucleotides read TGCAGCGTTGTGGTGGGGTCAAGAGATACGCAGTATTTT. It specifies CSVVVGSRDTQYF.

A remark on this clonotype: Germline is not matched at one junction end, which may reflect a read error. The chain carries TRBV28 and TRBJ2-5; 7 bases fit TRBD1. The CDR3 runs 17 residues. The germline V gene encodes CDR1 MDHEN and CDR2 SYDVKM. CDR3 in DNA: TGTGCCAGCAGTTTAGGGGCAGGGGGTGACATACAAGAGACCCTGTACTTC. Its protein product is CASSLGAGGDIQETLYF.

The chain joins TRBV6-5 to TRBJ2-1; 7 nucleotides align to TRBD1. After removal of 5 bases from V and 4 bases from J, the junction contained 8 bases not matched to a gene. Looked up from germline, CDR1 is MNHEY and CDR2 is SVGAGI. This CDR3 is built from 15 residues. In nucleotides, the CDR3 is TGTGCCAGCAGTGACTTGGGACAGAGTTACAATGAGCAGTTCTTC. As protein: CASSDLGQSYNEQFF.

This clonotype appeared a few times. The chain uses TRBV6-2 or TRBV6-3 and TRBJ2-3; D call uncertain. The CDR3 is made up of 14 amino acids. Per the germline V gene, CDR1 is MNHEY and CDR2 is SVGEGT. V was clipped by 2 bases and J by 5 bases, with 11 bases between them. For the CDR3, the DNA is TGTGCCAGCAGTTACAGGGTAGCAAGAGATACGCAGTATTTT. Its protein is CASSYRVARDTQYF.

CDR3 residues: CSAPGRARNTEAFF. The CDR3 region has the DNA TGCAGTGCCCCCGGAAGGGCCAGGAACACTGAAGCTTTCTTT. The chain has TRBV20-1 and TRBJ1-1; D not certain. This CDR3 region has 14 residues. V lost 6 bases, J lost 1 base, and 15 bases lay in between. Per germline, CDR1 DFQATT and CDR2 SNEGSKA (reference sequence).

The V gene is TRBV5-1, the J gene TRBJ2-3; D might be TRBD2 (5 bases). Germline V lookup: CDR1 SGHRS, CDR2 YFSETQ. The ends were cut back, 5 bases at V and 3 bases at J, with 10 bases in the middle. The CDR3 spans 13 residues. CDR3 DNA sequence: TGCGCCAGCAGTGTGGGAGCAACAGATACGCAGTATTTT. This codes for CASSVGATDTQYF. Full variable domain (remainder filled in from reference TRBV5-1 and TRBJ2-3): KAGVTQTPRYLIKTRGQQVTLSCSPISGHRSVSWYQQTPGQGLQFLFEYFSETQRNKGNFPGRFSGRQFSNSRSEMNVSTLELGDSALYLCASSVGATDTQYFGPGTRLTVL.

This clonotype was found a few times. CDR3 in amino acids: CSASAGARGWDDYEQYF. In DNA, the CDR3 is TGCAGTGCTAGTGCGGGAGCACGGGGATGGGACGACTACGAGCAGTACTTC. The V gene is TRBV20-1, the J gene TRBJ2-7; 7 nucleotides agree with TRBD2. There are 17 residues in the CDR3. J lost 3 bases, V lost 3 bases, and 17 bases had no gene match. Germline assignment: CDR1 DFQATT and CDR2 SNEGSKA (reference sequence).

V is TRBV7-6 and J is TRBJ2-5; D is ambiguous. In germline, CDR1 is SGHVS, CDR2 FNYEAQ. V lost 6 bases, J lost 1 base, and 15 bases lay in between. This CDR3 comprises 15 residues. The CDR3 region is CASSLGLPVQETQYF. The CDR3 region has the DNA TGTGCCAGCAGTCTCGGGCTACCCGTCCAAGAGACCCAGTACTTC. The whole variable domain, filled in from reference TRBV7-6 and TRBJ2-5, reads GAGVSQSPRYKVTKRGQDVALRCDPISGHVSLYWYRQALGQGPEFLTYFNYEAQQDKSGLPNDRFSAERPEGSISTLTIQRTEQRDSAMYRCASSLGLPVQETQYFGPGTRLLVL.

J is TRBJ1-4 and V is TRBV12-3 or TRBV12-4; tentatively, D is TRBD1 (5 bases). Trimming cost V 2 bases and J 8 bases, with 15 bases left between them. The CDR3 consists of 15 residues. CDR3 in amino acids: CASSLTPGRGEKLFF. The CDR3, as DNA: TGTGCCAGCAGTTTAACCCCAGGGAGAGGAGAAAAACTGTTTTTT.

This clonotype was seen only a few times. The rearrangement joins TRBV29-1 to TRBJ2-4; TRBD2 aligns across 8 bases. The CDR3 has 14 amino acids. Per the germline V gene, CDR1 is SQVTM and CDR2 is ANQGSEA. Trimming took 3 bases from V and 4 from J; bases not matched to a gene: 5. The CDR3 region is CSVEGAGDKNIQYF. The CDR3, as DNA: TGCAGCGTTGAGGGAGCGGGGGATAAAAACATTCAGTACTTC.

The V and J genes are TRBV7-9 and TRBJ1-5; 8 positions match TRBD1. The V gene end was trimmed by 5 bases and the J gene end by 11 bases; junction bases not matched to a gene: 8. The CDR3 spans 13 residues. Germline V gene lookup returns CDR1 SEHNR and CDR2 FQNEAQ (reference sequence). The CDR3 loop reads CASSGDRGVTQHF. In DNA, the CDR3 is TGTGCCAGCAGCGGCGACAGGGGTGTGACCCAGCATTTT.

V and J are TRBV10-2 and TRBJ2-6; D is tentatively TRBD1 or TRBD2 (5 bases each). The V end was cut by 6 bases, the J end by 0 bases, with 18 bases between. The CDR3 contains 18 residues. Germline-derived CDR1 and CDR2 are WSHSY and SAAADI. CDR3 coding DNA: TGCGCCAGCAGATTTACCGGGACGGGGTTCTCTGGGGCCAACGTCCTGACTTTC. Translating gives CASRFTGTGFSGANVLTF.

The J gene is TRBJ2-1, the V gene TRBV6-5; possible D gene TRBD1, 6 bases. The CDR3 is made up of 16 amino acids. Per germline, CDR1 MNHEY and CDR2 SVGAGI. The V end lost 0 bases, the J end lost 5 bases, and 14 bases lay between the germline ends. The DNA of the CDR3 is TGTGCCAGCAGTTACTCCGCCGGGACAACGAACAATGAGCAGTTCTTC. This sequence encodes CASSYSAGTTNNEQFF.

This chain joins TRBV12-3 or TRBV12-4 and TRBJ2-1; D call uncertain. The V gene lost 5 bases and the J gene lost 3 bases, with 11 bases spanning the gap. This CDR3 spans 14 amino acids. The CDR3 bases are TGTGCCAGCAGTCCACGACTTGACTACAATGAGCAGTTCTTC. Translating it yields CASSPRLDYNEQFF.

The chain is built from TRBV5-1 and TRBJ1-1, with D perhaps matching TRBD1 (5 bases). The CDR3 consists of 15 residues. Deletions cut 0 bases from V and 1 base from J, with 10 bases between. From germline, CDR1 is SGHRS and CDR2 YFSETQ. DNA for the CDR3: TGCGCCAGCAGCTTGGGTTGGGACCAGAACACTGAAGCTTTCTTT. This translates into CASSLGWDQNTEAFF. The whole variable domain, filled in from reference TRBV5-1 and TRBJ1-1, reads KAGVTQTPRYLIKTRGQQVTLSCSPISGHRSVSWYQQTPGQGLQFLFEYFSETQRNKGNFPGRFSGRQFSNSRSEMNVSTLELGDSALYLCASSLGWDQNTEAFFGQGTRLTVV.

The chain joins TRBV6-1 to TRBJ2-1, with 13 bases fitting TRBD2. The V gene end was trimmed by 7 bases and the J gene end by 7 bases; junction bases not matched to a gene: 16. The germline CDR1 and CDR2 sequences are MNHNS and SASEGT. The CDR3 extends over 18 amino acids. The CDR3: CASTKGLAGDRPMNEQFF. In DNA form, the CDR3 reads TGTGCCAGCACCAAAGGACTAGCGGGGGACCGGCCCATGAATGAGCAGTTCTTC.

V gene TRBV7-2 combines with J gene TRBJ2-3; 8 positions match TRBD2. Germline V gives CDR1 SGHTA, CDR2 FQGNSA. Losses at the gene ends were 1 base for V and 11 bases for J; bases not matched to a gene: 11. This CDR3 has 15 residues. The CDR3 sequence is CASSLGGGGTVGQYF. As DNA, the CDR3 is TGTGCCAGCAGCTTAGGTGGCGGGGGGACGGTCGGGCAGTATTTT.

This chain joins TRBV9 and TRBJ2-7; 10 bases match TRBD2. TRBJ2-1 matches the DNA end more closely, so the J call is doubtful. Per the germline V gene, CDR1 is SGDLS and CDR2 is YYNGEE. This CDR3 is built from 16 residues. The CDR3 region has the DNA TGTGCCAGCAGCGCCGGGACTAGCGCGCTGGGAAATGAGCAGTTCTTC. This gives the protein CASSAGTSALGNEQFF.

This clonotype was detected only a few times. V is TRBV11-2 and J is TRBJ2-1, with TRBD2 as a possible D gene (6 bases). The CDR3 is made up of 15 amino acids. Per germline, CDR1 SGHAT and CDR2 FQNNGV. The germline V and J ends were trimmed by 0 bases and 10 bases, with 16 bases remaining between them. The CDR3 loop is CASSLDPGLGLEQFF. The CDR3 DNA reads TGTGCCAGCAGCTTAGATCCGGGACTGGGACTCGAGCAGTTCTTC.

The chain is built from TRBV11-3 and TRBJ2-2; 7 nucleotides line up with TRBD1. CDR1 is SGHNT, CDR2 YENEEA, per germline. The V gene end was trimmed by 5 bases and the J gene end by 4 bases; junction bases not matched to a gene: 4. The CDR3 extends over 14 amino acids. The CDR3 DNA reads as TGTGCCAGCAGCCTTAACAGGGGCACCGGGGAGCTGTTTTTT. Translating gives CASSLNRGTGELFF.

This chain links TRBV5-1 with TRBJ2-1; D may be TRBD1 (6 bases). This CDR3 contains 15 residues. The germline V gene encodes CDR1 SGHRS and CDR2 YFSETQ. V lost 0 bases and J lost 8, with 15 bases in between. In nucleotides, the CDR3 is TGCGCCAGCAGCTTGGTAGGGGGAGCGGTCGATGAGCAGTTCTTC. Translated: CASSLVGGAVDEQFF.

V usage is TRBV2 and J usage is TRBJ2-1; D is ambiguous. Per the germline V gene, CDR1 is SNHLY and CDR2 is FYNNEI. The V and J ends lost 2 bases and 0 bases respectively, with 17 bases between them. The CDR3 runs 18 residues. In DNA form, the CDR3 reads TGTGCCAGCAGTGAAAGGGCCCCCCCGGCCGGCTCCTACAATGAGCAGTTCTTC. Translating gives CASSERAPPAGSYNEQFF.

The rearrangement joins TRBV5-1 to TRBJ2-5, with 8 positions matching TRBD1. Germline loops: CDR1 SGHRS, CDR2 YFSETQ. The CDR3 sequence is 14 residues long. The junction had 7 bases not matched to a gene; V was cut back by 5 bases and J by 4 bases. The CDR3 bases are TGCGCCAGCAGGGTGGGACAGGCGGGAGAGACCCAGTACTTC. It is translated as CASRVGQAGETQYF.

The table lists this clonotype with a few counts. The genes are TRBV6-5 and TRBJ1-2; D gene uncertain. Germline CDR1 is MNHEY and CDR2 is SVGAGI. This CDR3 is 13 amino acids long. V lost 5 bases and J lost 3, with 10 bases in between. The CDR3 sequence is CASSNTADYGYTF. The CDR3 coding sequence is TGTGCCAGCAGTAACACGGCCGACTATGGCTACACCTTC.

This chain connects TRBV9 to TRBJ2-4, with 7 bases aligning to TRBD2. V lost 0 bases and J lost 13; bases outside the gene matches: 13. The length of the CDR3 is 15 residues. Germline V gene lookup returns CDR1 SGDLS and CDR2 YYNGEE. The CDR3 here is CASSVGGGGFYGQYF. In DNA, the CDR3 is TGTGCCAGCAGCGTAGGCGGGGGAGGATTCTACGGGCAGTACTTC.